Listed here are 32 T cell receptor beta chains from one sample, sequenced in a study of T-cell memory formation after mild COVID-19. A single record per CDR3 protein comes from TCRdb applying MiXCR to the 5' RACE reads. The data contain 100,000 to 150,000 distinct CDR3 sequences, over 15% of them singletons. The sequenced sample consisted of PBMCs or a T cell subset sorted from them (not recorded which). These receptors came from a young man who had mild COVID-19 (a few samples of this study predate the infection). Cell type and time point are not known.

V gene TRBV5-1 combines with J gene TRBJ1-2; D gene uncertain. There are 13 residues in the CDR3. V was clipped by 2 bases and J by 3 bases, with 8 bases between them. Per germline, CDR1 SGHRS and CDR2 YFSETQ. The CDR3 sequence: CASSFEVDYGYTF. The CDR3 DNA reads TGCGCCAGCAGCTTTGAGGTCGACTATGGCTACACCTTC.

V usage is TRBV12-3 or TRBV12-4 and J usage is TRBJ1-4; TRBD1 aligns across 8 bases. The CDR3 spans 14 residues. V was pared by 6 bases and J by 5 bases, with 5 bases of the junction left unmatched. The CDR3 nucleotides are TGTGCCAGCAGGTACAGGGGGATAAATGAAAAACTGTTTTTT. It yields the protein CASRYRGINEKLFF.

In its sample, this clonotype was seen a few times. V is TRBV7-2 and J is TRBJ1-1, with D unresolved. Trimming removed 6 bases at V and 1 base at J, with 9 bases between. This CDR3 region has 13 residues. Germline CDR1 is SGHTA and CDR2 is FQGNSA. CDR3 sequence (DNA): TGTGCCAGCAGTGGATTCCCGAACACTGAAGCTTTCTTT. Amino acid sequence: CASSGFPNTEAFF.

The V gene is TRBV12-3 or TRBV12-4, the J gene TRBJ1-5; D is uncertain. Trimming took off 3 bases at V and 5 bases at J, with 11 bases between the two ends. The CDR3 length is 14 residues. CDR3: CASSLTSGDQPQHF. CDR3 DNA: TGTGCCAGCAGTTTGACCTCGGGCGATCAGCCCCAGCATTTT.

The CDR3: CASSQDSRGPGNTIYF. CDR3 DNA: TGCGCCAGCAGCCAAGATAGCCGGGGGCCCGGAAACACCATATATTTT. V usage is TRBV4-3 and J usage is TRBJ1-3, with D possibly being TRBD1 (6 bases). There are 16 residues in the CDR3. Germline V gives CDR1 LGHNA, CDR2 YSLEER. V dropped 0 bases and J dropped 4 bases, with 13 bases sitting between them.

Of note for this clonotype: Germline is not matched at one junction end, which may reflect a read error. The chain couples TRBV7-7 to TRBJ1-1; TRBD1 is a possible D gene (6 bases). From germline, CDR1 is SSHAT and CDR2 FNYEAQ (reference sequence). The CDR3 has 16 residues. DNA of the CDR3: TGTGCTAGCAGCTTCCCACCCCAGGGGAGGGACACTGAAGCTTTCTTT. This encodes CASSFPPQGRDTEAFF.

The gene calls are TRBV7-3 and TRBJ1-1; D may be TRBD1 (5 bases). From germline, CDR1 is SGHTA and CDR2 FQGTGA. With 3 bases removed from V and 1 base from J, the gap between germline ends came to 9 bases. CDR3 length: 14 amino acids. CDR3 coding DNA: TGTGCCAGCAGCTTGGCCGGGGCGAACACTGAAGCTTTCTTT. Translated, it gives CASSLAGANTEAFF.

V gene TRBV5-5 combines with J gene TRBJ1-1, with a tentative D call TRBD1 (5 bases). V lost 2 bases to trimming and J lost 2 bases, with 7 bases between them. Germline assignment: CDR1 SGHKS and CDR2 YYEKEE (reference sequence). The CDR3 totals 13 residues. As DNA, the CDR3 is TGTGCCAGCAGCTTTGGGACTAACACTGAAGCTTTCTTT. It specifies CASSFGTNTEAFF.

This clonotype was observed a handful of times. This rearrangement joins TRBV9 to TRBJ2-7, with TRBD1 matching 12 bases. The CDR3 spans 13 residues. The V segment lost 6 bases and the J segment 6 bases; nucleotides outside the gene matches: 4. CDR1 and CDR2 (germline): SGDLS, YYNGEE. The CDR3 sequence: CASTGTGGSEQYF. Written as DNA, the CDR3 is TGTGCCAGCACGGGGACAGGGGGCTCCGAGCAGTACTTC.

The chain couples TRBV29-1 to TRBJ1-1, with a possible D match to TRBD1 (6 bases). Germline V gene sequence: CDR1 SQVTM, CDR2 ANQGSEA. Trimming took 5 bases from V and 0 from J, leaving 10 bases between them. CDR3 size: 13 residues. Here the CDR3 reads CSVTQGMNTEAFF. DNA for the CDR3: TGCAGCGTTACCCAGGGGATGAACACTGAAGCTTTCTTT. Variable domain in full (rest from reference TRBV29-1 and TRBJ1-1): SAVISQKPSRDICQRGTSLTIQCQVDSQVTMMFWYRQQPGQSLTLIATANQGSEATYESGFVIDKFPISRPNLTFSTLTVSNMSPEDSSIYLCSVTQGMNTEAFFGQGTRLTVV.

The genes are TRBV10-3 and TRBJ2-5, with D tentatively TRBD1 (6 bases). Germline V lookup: CDR1 ENHRY, CDR2 SYGVKD. The CDR3 sequence is 14 residues long. Trimming shortened V by 4 bases and J by 2 bases, and 11 bases separated the two germline ends. CDR3: CAISVNGQQETQYF. DNA for the CDR3: TGTGCCATCAGTGTAAATGGACAGCAAGAGACCCAGTACTTC.

This clonotype was observed a handful of times. The rearrangement links TRBV5-4 to TRBJ2-3; 8 nucleotides align to TRBD2. The CDR3 sequence is 16 residues long. Germline loops: CDR1 SGHNT, CDR2 YYREEE (reference sequence). V lost 7 bases to trimming and J lost 4 bases; unmatched junction nucleotides: 14. The CDR3 here is CASLPAPGGFPDTQYF. The CDR3 region has the DNA TGTGCCAGCTTACCGGCTCCGGGGGGGTTCCCAGATACGCAGTATTTT. The full variable domain, with the rest looked up from reference TRBV5-4 and TRBJ2-3, is ETGVTQSPTHLIKTRGQQVTLRCSSQSGHNTVSWYQQALGQGPQFIFQYYREEENGRGNFPPRFSGLQFPNYSSELNVNALELDDSALYLCASLPAPGGFPDTQYFGPGTRLTVL.

This clonotype was observed a few times. The genes are TRBV9 and TRBJ2-5, with D possibly TRBD1 on 6 matching bases. Germline values: CDR1 SGDLS, CDR2 YYNGEE. The V end was cut by 7 bases, the J end by 5 bases, with 18 bases between. The CDR3 length is 14 residues. The CDR3 region is CASCEGTIGETQYF. In DNA form, the CDR3 reads TGTGCCAGCTGTGAAGGGACAATAGGCGAGACCCAGTACTTC. The full variable domain, completed using reference TRBV9 and TRBJ2-5, is DSGVTQTPKHLITATGQRVTLRCSPRSGDLSVYWYQQSLDQGLQFLIQYYNGEERAKGNILERFSAQQFPDLHSELNLSSLELGDSALYFCASCEGTIGETQYFGPGTRLLVL.

This clonotype occurred a few times. The J gene is TRBJ2-2, the V gene TRBV7-9; D is unresolved. The CDR3 sequence is 13 residues long. V was pared by 6 bases and J by 0 bases, with 5 bases between. Germline CDR1 reads SEHNR; CDR2 reads FQNEAQ (reference sequence). The CDR3 reads CASRIANTGELFF. The CDR3 DNA reads TGTGCCAGCAGAATAGCGAACACCGGGGAGCTGTTTTTT.

The V and J genes are TRBV9 and TRBJ2-5; 12 positions match TRBD2. There are 16 residues in the CDR3. Trimming took 4 bases from V and 5 from J; bases not matched to a gene: 9. The V gene's germline CDR1 is SGDLS and CDR2 YYNGEE. CDR3 in amino acids: CASSTGLAGLKETQYF. In nucleotides, the CDR3 is TGTGCCAGCAGCACTGGACTAGCGGGGCTTAAGGAGACCCAGTACTTC.

The chain recombines TRBV2 with TRBJ2-7, with 8 bases lining up with TRBD2. The V gene end was trimmed by 4 bases and the J gene end by 3 bases; junction bases not matched to a gene: 8. This CDR3 has 15 residues. The V gene's germline CDR1 is SNHLY and CDR2 FYNNEI. The CDR3, as DNA: TGTGCCAGCAGTGGCCAAGGAGCGGGGGTCTACGAGCAGTACGTC. Its translation: CASSGQGAGVYEQYV.

The chain recombines TRBV3-1 with TRBJ1-1; D remains ambiguous. Trimming removed 4 bases from V and 4 bases from J, with 13 bases in between. CDR1 LGHDT and CDR2 YNNKEL come from the germline V gene (reference sequence). The CDR3 runs 14 residues. This CDR3 is CASSLSSGPTEAFF. The CDR3 DNA is TGTGCCAGCAGCCTCTCGTCGGGCCCCACTGAAGCTTTCTTT.

There are a few counts of this clonotype. DNA for the CDR3: TGTGCCAGCACCCCTCGCACCGGGGAGCTGTTTTTT. As protein: CASTPRTGELFF. The chain combines TRBV5-4 with TRBJ2-2; D unclear. The germline V gene has CDR1 SGHNT and CDR2 YYREEE (reference sequence). V was trimmed by 6 bases and J by 4 bases, leaving 7 bases between them. CDR3 length: 12 amino acids.

The chain uses TRBV19 and TRBJ2-7; 9 bases map to TRBD1. Germline V lookup: CDR1 LNHDA, CDR2 SQIVND (reference sequence). The CDR3 loop spans 13 amino acids. Trimming took 6 bases from V and 3 from J; bases not matched to a gene: 3. CDR3 bases: TGTGCCAGTAGGGAGACAGGGGGCTACGAGCAGTACTTC. Translation: CASRETGGYEQYF.

This clonotype was observed a few times. This sequence joins TRBV7-2 and TRBJ2-7, with a tentative D call TRBD2 (6 bases). Trimming took off 5 bases at V and 4 bases at J, with 18 bases between the two ends. CDR1 and CDR2 (germline): SGHTA, FQGNSA. This CDR3 region has 15 residues. The CDR3 is CASSHTAGIPYEQYF. CDR3 nucleotide sequence: TGTGCCAGCAGCCATACCGCGGGGATACCTTACGAGCAGTACTTC.

This chain joins TRBV28 and TRBJ2-1; 11 bases align to TRBD2. CDR3 length equals 15 residues. Germline V CDR1 and CDR2: MDHEN, SYDVKM. The junction had 12 bases not matched to a gene; V was cut back by 5 bases and J by 12 bases. CDR3 sequence (DNA): TGTGCCAGCAGTCCTCTAGCGGGGGGCTCCAAGGGGCAGTTCTTC. Its translation: CASSPLAGGSKGQFF.

The rearrangement uses TRBV7-6 and TRBJ2-1, with TRBD2 matching 9 bases. After removal of 5 bases from V and 3 bases from J, the junction contained 8 bases not matched to a gene. CDR3 length: 16 amino acids. Germline CDR1 reads SGHVS; CDR2 reads FNYEAQ. For the CDR3, the DNA is TGTGCCAGCAGCCCAAGGACTAGCGCGGACTACAATGAGCAGTTCTTC. Amino acid sequence: CASSPRTSADYNEQFF.

This clonotype was detected only a few times. This chain uses TRBV12-3 or TRBV12-4 with TRBJ1-2; no clear D. The CDR3 is 13 residues long. Deletions cut 6 bases from V and 8 bases from J, with 16 bases between. As DNA, the CDR3 is TGTGCCAGCAGACTACAGCGCTTCGGGGGCTACACCTTC. Protein product: CASRLQRFGGYTF.

This clonotype was seen a few times. The CDR3: CSARVSGGGETQYF. CDR3 sequence (DNA): TGCAGTGCTAGAGTTAGCGGGGGTGGAGAGACCCAGTACTTC. This chain links TRBV20-1 with TRBJ2-5; TRBD2 aligns across 9 bases. V lost 1 base and J lost 4; bases outside the gene matches: 4. Germline V lookup: CDR1 DFQATT, CDR2 SNEGSKA (reference sequence). This CDR3 contains 14 residues.

The chain uses TRBV7-2 and TRBJ1-1; TRBD1 might be the D (5 bases). Germline V gene lookup returns CDR1 SGHTA and CDR2 FQGNSA. V dropped 6 bases and J dropped 1 base, with 12 bases sitting between them. This CDR3 spans 14 amino acids. CDR3 DNA: TGTGCCAGCAGGGTGGGAACAGGGAACACTGAAGCTTTCTTT. Protein sequence: CASRVGTGNTEAFF.

This clonotype was recorded only once. This chain joins TRBV9 and TRBJ2-2; D call uncertain. V lost 4 bases and J 5 bases, leaving 6 bases between the germline ends. This CDR3 spans 12 amino acids. CDR1 and CDR2 (germline): SGDLS, YYNGEE. Written as DNA, the CDR3 is TGTGCCAGCAGCCCTTCTACCGGGGAGCTGTTTTTT. This translates into CASSPSTGELFF. Full variable domain (rest looked up from reference TRBV9 and TRBJ2-2): DSGVTQTPKHLITATGQRVTLRCSPRSGDLSVYWYQQSLDQGLQFLIQYYNGEERAKGNILERFSAQQFPDLHSELNLSSLELGDSALYFCASSPSTGELFFGEGSRLTVL.

The chain recombines TRBV7-6 with TRBJ2-6; D remains ambiguous. The CDR3 has 13 residues. The V gene's germline CDR1 is SGHVS and CDR2 FNYEAQ. V was pared by 1 base and J by 9 bases, with 7 bases between. CDR3 amino acids: CASSLEHNNVLTF. The DNA of the CDR3 is TGTGCCAGCAGCTTAGAACACAACAACGTCCTGACTTTC.

The rearrangement uses TRBV7-9 and TRBJ2-2; 7 nucleotides agree with TRBD1. Germline CDR1 reads SEHNR; CDR2 reads FQNEAQ (reference sequence). Losses at the gene ends were 4 bases for V and 5 bases for J; bases not matched to a gene: 4. CDR3 length: 14 amino acids. This CDR3 is CASSSGQQTGELFF. The CDR3 nucleotides are TGTGCCAGCAGCTCGGGACAGCAAACCGGGGAGCTGTTTTTT.

The V gene is TRBV6-5, the J gene TRBJ2-1; maybe TRBD2 (5 bases). Trimming took 0 bases from V and 10 from J, leaving 19 bases between them. From germline, CDR1 is MNHEY and CDR2 SVGAGI. The CDR3 is 16 amino acids. CDR3 sequence (DNA): TGTGCCAGCAGTTACTCGAGGGTAGCTACCGTGAACGAGCAGTTCTTC. Protein sequence: CASSYSRVATVNEQFF.

CDR3 bases: TGCGCCAGCAGCTTGGAGGTGGGCCTCACCGGGGAGCTGTTTTTT. Protein: CASSLEVGLTGELFF. The rearrangement uses TRBV5-1 and TRBJ2-2; D is unresolved. This CDR3 is built from 15 residues. CDR1 and CDR2 (germline): SGHRS, YFSETQ. Trimming stripped 0 bases from V and 4 bases from J, with 10 bases between. The full variable domain, with the rest looked up from reference TRBV5-1 and TRBJ2-2, is KAGVTQTPRYLIKTRGQQVTLSCSPISGHRSVSWYQQTPGQGLQFLFEYFSETQRNKGNFPGRFSGRQFSNSRSEMNVSTLELGDSALYLCASSLEVGLTGELFFGEGSRLTVL.

This clonotype was seen just once. This chain joins TRBV7-9 and TRBJ1-1, with a tentative D call TRBD1 (5 bases). Germline V gene sequence: CDR1 SEHNR, CDR2 FQNEAQ (reference sequence). CDR3 length: 14 residues. V was cut by 3 bases and J by 5 bases, with 13 bases left in between. CDR3 bases: TGTGCCAGCAGCTTCACCGGGGCAGTTACTGAAGCTTTCTTT. Protein: CASSFTGAVTEAFF.

This chain links TRBV15 with TRBJ2-1, with D tentatively TRBD2 (5 bases). The V and J ends lost 1 base and 3 bases respectively, with 13 bases between them. CDR3 size: 16 residues. The V gene's germline CDR1 is LNHNV and CDR2 YYDKDF (reference sequence). CDR3 bases: TGTGCCACCAGCAGAGCGGGAAGCAACCTCTACAATGAGCAGTTCTTC. Protein sequence: CATSRAGSNLYNEQFF.